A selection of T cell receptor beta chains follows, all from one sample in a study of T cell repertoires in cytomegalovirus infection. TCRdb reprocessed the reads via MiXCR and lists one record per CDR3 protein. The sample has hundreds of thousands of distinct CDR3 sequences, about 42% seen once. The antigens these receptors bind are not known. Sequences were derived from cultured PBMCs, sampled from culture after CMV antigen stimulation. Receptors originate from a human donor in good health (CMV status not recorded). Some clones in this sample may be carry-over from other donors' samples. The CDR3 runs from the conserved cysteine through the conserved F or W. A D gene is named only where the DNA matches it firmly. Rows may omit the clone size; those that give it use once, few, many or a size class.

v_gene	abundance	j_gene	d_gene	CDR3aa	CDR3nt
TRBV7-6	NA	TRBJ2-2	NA	CASLPGRLREGANTGELFF	TGTGCCAGCCTTCCGGGACGACTAAGAGAGGGGGCGAACACCGGGGAGCTGTTTTTT
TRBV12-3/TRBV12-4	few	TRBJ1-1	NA	CASSSGTPLAFF	TGTGCCAGCAGCTCAGGAACCCCTTTGGCTTTCTTT
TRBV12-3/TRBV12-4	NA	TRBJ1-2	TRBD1	CASSTSSQGDGYTF	TGTGCCAGCAGTACCTCTTCCCAGGGGGATGGCTACACCTTC
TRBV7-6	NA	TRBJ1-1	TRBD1	CASSLVQGALVTEAFF	TGTGCCAGCAGCTTAGTCCAGGGGGCTTTGGTAACTGAAGCTTTCTTT
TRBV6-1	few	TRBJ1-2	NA	CASSDILRAYGYTF	TGTGCCAGCAGTGATATCTTGCGGGCTTATGGCTACACCTTC
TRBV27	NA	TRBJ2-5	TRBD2	CASSPWSSGQETQYF	TGTGCCAGCAGTCCCTGGTCTAGCGGCCAAGAGACCCAGTACTTC
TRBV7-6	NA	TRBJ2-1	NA	CASSLPDEQFF	TGTGCCAGCAGCTTACCAGATGAGCAGTTCTTC
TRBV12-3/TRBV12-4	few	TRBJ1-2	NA	CASSSRQAGYTF	TGTGCCAGCAGCTCAAGGCAAGCGGGCTACACCTTC
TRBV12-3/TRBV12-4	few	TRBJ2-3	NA	CASSSVASEGWDTQYF	TGTGCCAGCAGCTCGGTGGCTAGCGAGGGGTGGGATACGCAGTATTTT
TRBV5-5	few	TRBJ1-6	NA	CASTVDRDNSPLHF	TGTGCCAGCACCGTGGACAGAGATAATTCACCCCTCCACTTT
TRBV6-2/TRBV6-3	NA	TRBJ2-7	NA	CASSRPTGRATSYEQYF	TGTGCCAGCAGTCGCCCGACCGGGCGCGCAACCTCCTACGAGCAGTACTTC
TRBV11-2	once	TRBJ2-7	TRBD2	CASSLEGLAGLRVQYF	TGTGCCAGCAGCTTAGAAGGACTAGCGGGCCTACGAGTGCAGTACTTC
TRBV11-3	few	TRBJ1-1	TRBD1	CASSWGTGNTEAFF	TGTGCCAGCAGCTGGGGGACAGGGAACACTGAAGCTTTCTTT
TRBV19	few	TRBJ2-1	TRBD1	CASNTGVTEQFF	TGTGCCAGTAATACAGGGGTGACTGAGCAGTTCTTC
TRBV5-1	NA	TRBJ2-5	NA	CASSPDVGTQYF	TGCGCCAGCAGCCCGGACGTGGGGACCCAGTACTTC
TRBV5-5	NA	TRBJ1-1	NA	CASSLDGGLNTEAFF	TGTGCCAGCAGCTTGGACGGGGGTCTGAACACTGAAGCTTTCTTT
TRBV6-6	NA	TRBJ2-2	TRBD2	CASRHEGAGRAGELFF	TGTGCCAGCAGGCACGAAGGGGCAGGGAGGGCCGGGGAGCTGTTTTTT
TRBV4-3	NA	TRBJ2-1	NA	CASSQARGEYNEQFF	TGCGCCAGCAGCCAAGCTCGCGGAGAGTACAATGAGCAGTTCTTC
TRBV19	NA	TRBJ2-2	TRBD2	CASRSGTNTGELFF	TGTGCCAGTAGGAGCGGGACGAACACCGGGGAGCTGTTTTTT
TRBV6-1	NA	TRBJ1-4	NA	CASAYRMPTNEKLFF	TGTGCCAGCGCGTACAGGATGCCAACTAATGAAAAACTGTTTTTT
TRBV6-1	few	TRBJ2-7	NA	CASSDRAYEQYF	TGTGCCAGCAGTGATAGAGCTTACGAGCAGTACTTC
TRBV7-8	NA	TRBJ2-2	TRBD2	CASLSGSGGELFF	TGTGCCAGTCTTAGCGGGAGCGGCGGGGAGCTGTTTTTT
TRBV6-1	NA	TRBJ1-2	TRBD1	CATSRGQGEGYTF	TGTGCCACCTCAAGGGGACAGGGAGAGGGCTACACCTTC
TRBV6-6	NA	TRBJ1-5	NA	CASRSPYRNQPQHF	TGTGCCAGCAGATCCCCCTACAGAAATCAGCCCCAGCATTTT
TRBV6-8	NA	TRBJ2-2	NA	CASSRNGGALFF	TGTGCCAGCAGCCGGAACGGGGGAGCCCTGTTTTTT
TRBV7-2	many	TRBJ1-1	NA	CASSYGPLGATEAFF	TGTGCCAGCAGCTACGGACCCCTTGGAGCAACTGAAGCTTTCTTT
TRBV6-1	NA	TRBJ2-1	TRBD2	CASSPRGGQDNEQFF	TGTGCCAGCAGTCCTCGGGGGGGCCAGGACAATGAGCAGTTCTTC
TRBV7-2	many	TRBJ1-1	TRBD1	CASSWVGQGARTEAFF	TGTGCCAGCAGCTGGGTGGGACAGGGGGCGCGTACTGAAGCTTTCTTT
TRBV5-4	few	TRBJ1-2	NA	CASSPEIEDLYGYTF	TGTGCCAGCAGCCCTGAAATAGAGGACCTCTATGGCTACACCTTC
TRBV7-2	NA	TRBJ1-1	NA	CASSHGGGRMTTEAFF	TGTGCCAGCAGCCACGGCGGGGGGAGGATGACGACTGAAGCTTTCTTT
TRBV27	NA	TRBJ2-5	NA	CASGAVQETQYF	TGTGCCAGCGGTGCGGTACAAGAGACCCAGTACTTC
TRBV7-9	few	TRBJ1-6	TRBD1	CASSLWRGPIDSPLHF	TGTGCCAGCAGCTTATGGAGGGGGCCTATTGATTCACCCCTCCACTTT